Listed below are T cell receptor beta chains from one sample, sequenced in a study of OX40 agonist ivuxolimab in advanced cancers. TCRdb keeps only in-frame clones here, not all; method: immunoSEQ multiplex PCR. The sample lists almost 70,000 clones, about 89% seen once, with about 0.3% in the top ten. This specimen was CD4+ or CD8+ T cells sorted from blood, taken in a trial of the OX40 agonist ivuxolimab. The receptors were sampled from an adult with an advanced solid tumor such as melanoma, head and neck, liver or kidney cancer. CDR3s include the opening cysteine and the closing phenylalanine or tryptophan. A D gene is named only where the DNA matches it firmly. A row's size may be missing; if present it is once, few, many or a size class.

j_call: TRBJ2-7; d_call: .; v_call: TRBV7-9; clone_size: .; cdr3_aa: CASSSSGTYSYEQYF; cdr3_nt: TGTGCCAGCAGCTCTTCCGGGACATACTCCTACGAGCAGTACTTC
j_call: TRBJ1-1; d_call: .; v_call: TRBV6-1; clone_size: .; cdr3_aa: CASSEQARGKEAFF; cdr3_nt: TGTGCCAGCAGTGAGCAGGCGAGGGGAAAAGAAGCTTTCTTT
j_call: TRBJ1-2; d_call: .; v_call: TRBV6-4; clone_size: once; cdr3_aa: CASSEGENYGYTF; cdr3_nt: TGTGCCAGCAGCGAAGGGGAAAACTATGGCTACACCTTC
j_call: TRBJ2-1; d_call: TRBD2; v_call: TRBV28; clone_size: .; cdr3_aa: CASSLGRTGLAGPFSLANEQFF; cdr3_nt: TGTGCCAGCAGTTTGGGTCGAACGGGACTAGCGGGACCCTTTTCTCTAGCCAATGAGCAGTTCTTC
j_call: TRBJ2-3; d_call: .; v_call: TRBV27; clone_size: .; cdr3_aa: CASRWSRVTDTQYF; cdr3_nt: TGTGCCAGCAGATGGTCCCGGGTCACAGATACGCAGTATTTT
j_call: TRBJ2-2; d_call: TRBD1; v_call: TRBV29-1; clone_size: .; cdr3_aa: CSGGQPLGGELFF; cdr3_nt: TGCAGCGGGGGACAGCCCTTGGGCGGGGAGCTGTTTTTT
j_call: TRBJ1-1; d_call: .; v_call: TRBV10-2; clone_size: .; cdr3_aa: CASKIGTQNTEAFF; cdr3_nt: TGCGCCAGCAAGATCGGGACCCAGAACACTGAAGCTTTCTTT
j_call: TRBJ1-1; d_call: TRBD1; v_call: TRBV28; clone_size: .; cdr3_aa: CASSTGGLNTEAFF; cdr3_nt: TGTGCCAGCAGCACAGGGGGCCTGAACACTGAAGCTTTCTTT
j_call: TRBJ2-3; d_call: TRBD2; v_call: TRBV14; clone_size: .; cdr3_aa: CASSRLAGGPADTQYF; cdr3_nt: TGTGCCAGCAGCCGCCTGGCGGGAGGGCCGGCAGATACGCAGTATTTT
j_call: TRBJ1-5; d_call: .; v_call: TRBV11-1; clone_size: .; cdr3_aa: CASSQDSNQPQHF; cdr3_nt: TGTGCCAGCAGCCAAGACAGCAATCAGCCCCAGCATTTT
j_call: TRBJ2-1; d_call: .; v_call: TRBV7-9; clone_size: .; cdr3_aa: CASSLESAPGLSYNEQFF; cdr3_nt: TGTGCCAGCAGCTTAGAAAGCGCTCCCGGGTTGTCCTACAATGAGCAGTTCTTC
j_call: TRBJ1-1; d_call: .; v_call: TRBV19; clone_size: .; cdr3_aa: CASTSLRGTEAFF; cdr3_nt: TGTGCCAGCACCAGTCTTAGGGGCACTGAAGCTTTCTTT
j_call: TRBJ1-2; d_call: .; v_call: TRBV18; clone_size: .; cdr3_aa: CASSPDQNYGYTF; cdr3_nt: TGTGCCAGCTCACCGGACCAGAACTATGGCTACACCTTC
j_call: TRBJ1-1; d_call: TRBD1; v_call: TRBV7-3; clone_size: .; cdr3_aa: CASSSSGTGPRTEAFF; cdr3_nt: TGTGCCAGCAGCTCAAGCGGGACAGGGCCGAGGACTGAAGCTTTCTTT
j_call: TRBJ2-4; d_call: .; v_call: TRBV5-1; clone_size: .; cdr3_aa: CASSLGQNKNIQYF; cdr3_nt: TGCGCCAGCAGCTTGGGACAGAACAAAAACATTCAGTACTTC
j_call: TRBJ2-1; d_call: TRBD1; v_call: TRBV11-3; clone_size: .; cdr3_aa: CASSFRTGVSYNEQFF; cdr3_nt: TGTGCCAGCAGCTTTCGGACAGGGGTGTCCTACAATGAGCAGTTCTTC
j_call: TRBJ1-1; d_call: TRBD1; v_call: TRBV18; clone_size: .; cdr3_aa: CASYRGDMNTEAFF; cdr3_nt: TGTGCCAGCTACAGGGGGGATATGAACACTGAAGCTTTCTTT